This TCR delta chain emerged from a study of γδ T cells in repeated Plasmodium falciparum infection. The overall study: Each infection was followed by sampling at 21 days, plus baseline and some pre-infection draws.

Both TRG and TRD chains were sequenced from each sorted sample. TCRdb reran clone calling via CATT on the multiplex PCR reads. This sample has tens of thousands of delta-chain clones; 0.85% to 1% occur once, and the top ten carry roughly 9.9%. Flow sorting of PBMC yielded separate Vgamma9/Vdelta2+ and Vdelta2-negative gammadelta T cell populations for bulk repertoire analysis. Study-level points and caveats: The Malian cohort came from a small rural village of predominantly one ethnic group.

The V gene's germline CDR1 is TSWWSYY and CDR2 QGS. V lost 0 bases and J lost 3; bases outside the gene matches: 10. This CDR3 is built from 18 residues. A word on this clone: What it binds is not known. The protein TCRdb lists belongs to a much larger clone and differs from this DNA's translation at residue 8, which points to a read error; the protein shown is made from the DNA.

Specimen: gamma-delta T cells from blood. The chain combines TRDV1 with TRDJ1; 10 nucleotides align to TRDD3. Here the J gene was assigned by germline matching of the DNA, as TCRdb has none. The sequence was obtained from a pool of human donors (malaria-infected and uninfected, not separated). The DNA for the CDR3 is TGTGCTCTTGGGGAACTAATCCCAATTACTGGGGGATCCGATAAACTCATCTTT. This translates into CALGELIPITGGSDKLIF.